The source of this T cell receptor (beta chain) is a study of blood T cell repertoires in COVID-19. For the study at large: From T cells, B-cell-depleted T cells, or PBMCs came the material, which was cDNA or gDNA.

The CDR3 is 15 amino acids. The V gene's germline CDR1 is WNHNN and CDR2 SYGVQD (reference sequence). V dropped 3 bases and J dropped 5; count of bases not matched to a gene: 5. This clone was seen at least ten times. Original methodology: Nucleated cell number was recorded as an estimate derived from reference gene primer amplification. TCRdb's copy holds only in-frame clones and misses some; the assay was immunoSEQ multiplex PCR. The V and J calls and clone size are taken from that table; D and trimming were inferred from the DNA. The data contain 120,000 to 150,000 clones, 70% to 90% of them singletons.

Sequenced material: peripheral blood. The sequence came from a woman aged 40 to 50 with active or convalescent COVID-19. This chain joins TRBV10-1 and TRBJ2-1, with TRBD1 matching 9 bases. The CDR3 region has the DNA TGCGCCAGCAGTGAAGGGACAGGGAACGACAATGAGCAGTTCTTC. This translates into CASSEGTGNDNEQFF.